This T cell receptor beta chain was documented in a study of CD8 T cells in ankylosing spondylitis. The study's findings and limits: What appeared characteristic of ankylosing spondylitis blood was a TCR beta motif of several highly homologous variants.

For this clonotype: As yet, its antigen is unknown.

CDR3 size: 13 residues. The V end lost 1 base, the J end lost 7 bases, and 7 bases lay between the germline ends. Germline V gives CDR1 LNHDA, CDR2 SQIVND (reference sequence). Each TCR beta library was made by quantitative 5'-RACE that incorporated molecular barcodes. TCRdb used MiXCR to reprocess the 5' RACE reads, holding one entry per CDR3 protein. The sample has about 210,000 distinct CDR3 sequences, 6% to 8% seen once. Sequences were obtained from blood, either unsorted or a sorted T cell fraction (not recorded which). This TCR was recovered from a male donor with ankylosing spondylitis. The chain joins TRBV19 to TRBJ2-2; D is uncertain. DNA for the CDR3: TGTGCCAGTAGTATAGCGGGCCACGGGGAGCTGTTTTTT. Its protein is CASSIAGHGELFF.